This T cell receptor beta chain is drawn from a study of cytomegalovirus exposure and HLA in healthy donors. The donors were in the approximately 120-subject validation cohort; that cohort was separate from the approximately 730-subject first cohort. Repertoires were generated with immunoSEQ multiplex PCR, while TCRdb's copy carries only in-frame clones and drops some. In the table there are roughly 150,000 clones, less than 90% of which are singletons. What was sequenced was PBMCs. This TCR was recovered from a woman in her 30s in good health and CMV-seronegative.

CDR3 nucleotides: TGCGCCAGCAGCCCAGATAGCGGGGGACAGAGTGAGCAGTTCTTC. This gives the protein CASSPDSGGQSEQFF. The chain links TRBV4-1 to TRBJ2-1; 9 nucleotides agree with TRBD2. Germline lookup yields CDR1 MGHRA and CDR2 YSYEKL. The CDR3 has 15 amino acids. The V segment lost 4 bases and the J segment 9 bases; nucleotides outside the gene matches: 10.